One and the same sample provided the 24 T cell receptor beta chains below, sequenced in a study of technical replicates of blood from a handful of donors. Data came from immunoSEQ multiplex PCR; TCRdb stores just in-frame clones and leaves some out. Among about 74,000 clones listed, about 95% were seen once. Sequenced sample: T cells isolated from PBMCs. The receptors stem from a human donor in good health.

This chain uses TRBV15 with TRBJ2-3; D is possibly TRBD2 (6 bases). This CDR3 contains 15 residues. CDR1 is LNHNV and CDR2 is YYDKDF in the germline V gene (reference sequence). Trimming cost V 2 bases and J 3 bases, with 12 bases left between them. DNA for the CDR3: TGTGCCACCAGCAGATCGACTAGAGATACAGATACGCAGTATTTT. Its protein product is CATSRSTRDTDTQYF.

V gene TRBV28 combines with J gene TRBJ2-7; possible D gene TRBD1, 5 bases. From germline, CDR1 is MDHEN and CDR2 SYDVKM. The V and J ends lost 2 bases and 6 bases respectively, with 11 bases between them. CDR3 length: 13 residues. The CDR3 region has the DNA TGTGCCAGCAGTTTACTTTCAGGGTTCGAGCAGTACTTC. Translating it yields CASSLLSGFEQYF.

CDR3 amino acids: CASSFGYQETQYF. CDR3 nucleotide sequence: TGTGCCAGCAGCTTCGGGTACCAAGAGACCCAGTACTTC. The chain links TRBV7-8 to TRBJ2-5; D unresolved. Germline V gives CDR1 SGHVS, CDR2 FQNEAQ. The CDR3 consists of 13 residues. V was clipped by 3 bases and J by 0 bases, with 5 bases between them.

The rearrangement uses TRBV4-2 and TRBJ1-5; D unresolved. Germline V gives CDR1 LGHNA, CDR2 YNFKEQ. Trimming shortened V by 1 base and J by 4 bases, and 5 bases separated the two germline ends. CDR3 size: 13 residues. The CDR3 DNA is TGTGCCAGCAGCCAAGCGGGAAATCAGCCCCAGCATTTT. Protein sequence: CASSQAGNQPQHF.

The V gene is TRBV5-1, the J gene TRBJ2-7; 7 nucleotides align to TRBD1. In germline, CDR1 is SGHRS, CDR2 YFSETQ. The CDR3 covers 14 residues. Trimming cost V 2 bases and J 6 bases; bases outside gene matches: 8. CDR3 nucleotides: TGCGCCAGCAGCTTAGGAATGACAGGGCGCGAGCAGTACTTC. Amino acid sequence: CASSLGMTGREQYF.

This chain connects TRBV5-4 to TRBJ1-2; perhaps TRBD1 as D (5 bases). Germline loops: CDR1 SGHNT, CDR2 YYREEE (reference sequence). Trimming removed 0 bases from V and 6 bases from J, with 12 bases in between. The CDR3 has 14 residues. CDR3 amino acids: CASSLDSGGHGYTF. CDR3 sequence (DNA): TGTGCCAGCAGCTTGGATTCGGGGGGTCATGGCTACACCTTC.

For the CDR3, the DNA is TGTGCCAGCACTTCACTCTTACAGGGGGCCCAAGAGACCCAGTACTTC. Translated: CASTSLLQGAQETQYF. The chain couples TRBV28 to TRBJ2-5, with 9 nucleotides matching TRBD1. J lost 1 base, V lost 7 bases, and 10 bases had no gene match. CDR1 MDHEN and CDR2 SYDVKM come from the germline V gene. The CDR3 is made up of 16 amino acids.

The chain uses TRBV6-5 and TRBJ2-1; 7 nucleotides match TRBD2. The germline V gene encodes CDR1 MNHEY and CDR2 SVGAGI. J lost 5 bases, V lost 6 bases, and 4 bases had no gene match. The CDR3 runs 13 residues. The CDR3 region is CASRTSLDNEQFF. The CDR3, as DNA: TGTGCCAGCAGGACTAGCCTCGACAATGAGCAGTTCTTC.

The chain links TRBV7-2 to TRBJ1-6, with 10 bases identical to TRBD1. This CDR3 contains 15 residues. CDR1 SGHTA and CDR2 FQGNSA come from the germline V gene. V gave up 3 bases and J gave up 8 bases; unmatched junction bases: 4. The CDR3 loop is CASSLRQGAYSPLHF. CDR3 coding DNA: TGTGCCAGCAGCTTGCGACAGGGGGCATATTCACCCCTCCACTTT.

The chain couples TRBV19 to TRBJ2-7; D possibly corresponds to TRBD1 (5 bases). The V gene's germline CDR1 is LNHDA and CDR2 SQIVND (reference sequence). The V end lost 4 bases, the J end lost 2 bases, and 12 bases lay between the germline ends. There are 14 residues in the CDR3. The CDR3 DNA sequence: TGTGCCAGTAGTAATCCGGACATAACCTACGAGCAGTACTTC. This translates into CASSNPDITYEQYF.

This sequence joins TRBV11-2 and TRBJ2-7, with 7 positions matching TRBD2. The CDR3 has 13 amino acids. Germline CDR1 reads SGHAT; CDR2 reads FQNNGV. Germline trimming cut 6 bases from V and 4 bases from J; bases unmatched to any gene: 6. The CDR3 sequence: CASRDGGKYEQYF. The CDR3 DNA follows: TGTGCCAGCAGAGACGGGGGGAAGTACGAGCAGTACTTC.

This rearrangement joins TRBV5-4 to TRBJ2-1; a weak D match, TRBD2 (5 bases). This CDR3 has 13 amino acids. Germline-derived CDR1 and CDR2 are SGHNT and YYREEE (reference sequence). V shed 0 bases and J shed 6 bases, with 7 bases lying between them. The CDR3 here is CASSLGGLNEQFF. DNA for the CDR3: TGTGCCAGCAGCTTGGGAGGACTCAATGAGCAGTTCTTC. Together with reference TRBV5-4 and TRBJ2-1, the CDR3 gives the full variable domain: ETGVTQSPTHLIKTRGQQVTLRCSSQSGHNTVSWYQQALGQGPQFIFQYYREEENGRGNFPPRFSGLQFPNYSSELNVNALELDDSALYLCASSLGGLNEQFFGPGTRLTVL.

The chain combines TRBV5-8 with TRBJ2-1, with TRBD2 matching over 12 bases. Trimming took 2 bases from V and 5 from J; bases not matched to a gene: 8. The CDR3 spans 17 residues. Germline V CDR1 and CDR2: SGHTS, YDEGEE. This chain's CDR3 is CASSFTLASGGDNEQFF. The CDR3 DNA follows: TGTGCCAGCAGCTTCACGTTGGCTAGCGGGGGGGACAATGAGCAGTTCTTC.

The V and J genes are TRBV29-1 and TRBJ2-2; TRBD1 matches at 8 bases. The ends lost 7 bases at V and 3 bases at J; junction bases unmatched: 7. The CDR3 consists of 14 residues. Looked up from germline, CDR1 is SQVTM and CDR2 is ANQGSEA. CDR3 sequence reads: CSGGQGRYTGELFF. The CDR3 DNA is TGCAGCGGCGGACAGGGTCGGTACACCGGGGAGCTGTTTTTT.

The chain is built from TRBV5-1 and TRBJ2-4; no firm D call. The V and J ends lost 1 base and 0 bases respectively, with 11 bases between them. Germline V gives CDR1 SGHRS, CDR2 YFSETQ. The CDR3 spans 16 residues. CDR3 residues: CASSLRGTLAKNIQYF. For the CDR3, the DNA is TGCGCCAGCAGCTTGCGAGGCACTCTAGCCAAAAACATTCAGTACTTC.

This clone has a single count. This chain connects TRBV11-3 to TRBJ1-6; D not certain. Deletions cut 0 bases from V and 10 bases from J, with 13 bases between. Germline values: CDR1 SGHNT, CDR2 YENEEA. The CDR3 runs 15 residues. DNA for the CDR3: TGTGCCAGCAGCTTAGACCGACAACCCTCATCACCCCTCCACTTT. It yields the protein CASSLDRQPSSPLHF.

CDR3 nucleotide sequence: TGTGCCGGCAGCCACAGGTCCTATGGCTACACCTTC. As protein: CAGSHRSYGYTF. The gene calls are TRBV19 and TRBJ1-2; D may be TRBD1 (5 bases). CDR3 length: 12 amino acids. Trimming shortened V by 11 bases and J by 4 bases, and 14 bases separated the two germline ends. CDR1 is LNHDA and CDR2 is SQIVND in the germline V gene (reference sequence).

The chain couples TRBV11-2 to TRBJ1-1; weak D call: TRBD1 (6 bases). The CDR3 consists of 17 residues. Germline V gene sequence: CDR1 SGHAT, CDR2 FQNNGV. The V and J ends lost 0 bases and 0 bases respectively, with 14 bases between them. The CDR3 sequence: CASSLDLTGTMNTEAFF. In nucleotides, the CDR3 is TGTGCCAGCAGCTTAGATCTCACAGGGACCATGAACACTGAAGCTTTCTTT.

This chain links TRBV2 with TRBJ2-7, with 10 bases matching TRBD2. Germline-derived CDR1 and CDR2 are SNHLY and FYNNEI. V lost 8 bases and J lost 3; bases outside the gene matches: 16. The CDR3 runs to 17 residues. For the CDR3, the DNA is TGTGCCAGCTACACGTCCAGCGGGGGGGCCCGGTTCTACGAGCAGTACTTC. Translating it yields CASYTSSGGARFYEQYF.

This sequence joins TRBV27 and TRBJ2-5; 13 bases are shared with TRBD2. The CDR3 totals 15 residues. Per the germline V gene, CDR1 is MNHEY and CDR2 is SMNVEV (reference sequence). With 5 bases clipped from V and 7 bases from J, the junction kept 7 bases outside the gene matches. This CDR3 reads CASSILAGGPTTQYF. The CDR3 nucleotides read TGTGCCAGCAGTATACTAGCGGGAGGGCCTACGACCCAGTACTTC.

The V gene is TRBV7-6, the J gene TRBJ2-5, with a possible D match to TRBD1 (6 bases). Trimming took off 1 base at V and 4 bases at J, with 10 bases between the two ends. The CDR3 sequence is 14 residues long. Germline V lookup: CDR1 SGHVS, CDR2 FNYEAQ. CDR3 coding DNA: TGTGCCAGCAGCTTAGGGAAAGGGGGAGAGACCCAGTACTTC. Its translation: CASSLGKGGETQYF.

This rearrangement joins TRBV2 to TRBJ1-5, with 8 bases lining up with TRBD1. CDR1 and CDR2 (germline): SNHLY, FYNNEI. This CDR3 region has 13 residues. V shed 7 bases, J shed 6 bases, and the junction held 5 bases outside the gene matches. CDR3 sequence: CASIQGERQPQHF. DNA for the CDR3: TGTGCCAGCATACAGGGGGAGCGTCAGCCCCAGCATTTT.

CDR3 sequence: CAWESRGGRSGANVLTF. CDR3 bases: TGTGCCTGGGAGAGTCGGGGGGGCCGATCTGGGGCCAACGTCCTGACTTTC. The chain couples TRBV30 to TRBJ2-6, with 8 bases that match TRBD2. Trimming removed 5 bases from V and 1 base from J; junction bases left unmatched: 10. The CDR3 covers 17 residues. Germline V lookup: CDR1 GTSNPN, CDR2 SVGIG (reference sequence).

The chain couples TRBV28 to TRBJ1-1; the match to TRBD1 covers 7 bases. The trim removed 6 bases at V and 3 bases at J, leaving 10 bases unmatched. Germline values: CDR1 MDHEN, CDR2 SYDVKM. The CDR3 runs to 15 residues. DNA of the CDR3: TGTGCCAGCAGAAATGGAGGGGGCGCGGACACTGAAGCTTTCTTT. Translating it yields CASRNGGGADTEAFF.